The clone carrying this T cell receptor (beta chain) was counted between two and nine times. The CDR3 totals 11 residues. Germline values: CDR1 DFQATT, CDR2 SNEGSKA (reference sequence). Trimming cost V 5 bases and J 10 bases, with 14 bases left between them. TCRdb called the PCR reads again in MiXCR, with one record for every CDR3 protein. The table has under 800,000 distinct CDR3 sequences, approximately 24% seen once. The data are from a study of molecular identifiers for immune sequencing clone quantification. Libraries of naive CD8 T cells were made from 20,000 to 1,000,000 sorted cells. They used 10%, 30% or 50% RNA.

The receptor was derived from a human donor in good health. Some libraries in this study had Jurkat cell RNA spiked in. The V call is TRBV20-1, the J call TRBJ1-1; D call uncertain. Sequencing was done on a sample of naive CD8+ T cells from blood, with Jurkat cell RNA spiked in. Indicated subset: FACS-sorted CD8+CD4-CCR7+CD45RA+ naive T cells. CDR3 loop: CSAPVAGSAFF. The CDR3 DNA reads TGCAGTGCTCCAGTCGCCGGGTCAGCTTTCTTT.